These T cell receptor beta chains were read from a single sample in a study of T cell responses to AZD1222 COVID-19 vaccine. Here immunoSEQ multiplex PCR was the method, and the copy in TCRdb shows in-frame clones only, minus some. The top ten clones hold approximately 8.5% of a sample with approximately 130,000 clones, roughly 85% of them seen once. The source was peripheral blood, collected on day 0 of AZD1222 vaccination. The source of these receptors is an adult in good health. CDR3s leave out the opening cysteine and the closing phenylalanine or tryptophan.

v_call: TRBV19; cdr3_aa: ASSTQGPQH
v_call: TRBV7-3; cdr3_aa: ASSLNIGGGYT
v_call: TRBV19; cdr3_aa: ASTASSGNTIY
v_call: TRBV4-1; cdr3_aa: ASSSRTNYNEQF
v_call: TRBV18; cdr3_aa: ASSPWGQGAVDTEAF
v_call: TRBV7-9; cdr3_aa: ASSLAGTEAF
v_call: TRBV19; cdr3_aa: ASSMGSGASGEQF
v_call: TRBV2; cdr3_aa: ASSEQGRANSPLH
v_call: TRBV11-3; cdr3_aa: ASSPPWGEASYEQY
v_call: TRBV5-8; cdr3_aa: ASSRRWDRGGNEQY
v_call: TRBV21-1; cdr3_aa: ASSIGRSNQPQH
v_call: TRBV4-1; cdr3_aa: ASSSPLRGGIYEQY
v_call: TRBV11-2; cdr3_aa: ASSPGLAGGPLKGEQF
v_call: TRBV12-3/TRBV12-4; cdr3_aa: ASSSQGTQAF
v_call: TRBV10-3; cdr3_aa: AISESSVRALNQPQH
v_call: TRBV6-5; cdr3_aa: ASSVDWSPQH
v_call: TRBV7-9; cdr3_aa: ASSLYMNTEAF
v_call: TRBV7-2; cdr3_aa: ASSLWTDGQPQH
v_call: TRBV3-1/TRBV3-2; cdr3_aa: ASRTRDQGRTEAF
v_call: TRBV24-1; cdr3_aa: ATSASAGSGNTIY
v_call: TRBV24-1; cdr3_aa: ATSLDRGPYNEQF
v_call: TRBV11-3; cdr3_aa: ASSVAVNEQF
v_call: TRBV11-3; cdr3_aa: ASSPRMSRGSETQY
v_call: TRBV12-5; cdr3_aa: ASGLVLGGQGISNQPQH
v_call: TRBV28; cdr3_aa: ASSLTGNEQF
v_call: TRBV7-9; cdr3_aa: ASRDQWGNEQF
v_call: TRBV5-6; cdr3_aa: ASSSLAGGGNEQF
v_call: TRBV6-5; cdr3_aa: ASIGQGPYNSPLH
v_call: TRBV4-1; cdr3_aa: ASSQAYSETQY
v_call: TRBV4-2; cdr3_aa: ASSPNTRTNTGELF
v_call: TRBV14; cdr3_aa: ASSQVRQTQY
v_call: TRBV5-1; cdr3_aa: ASSRDGLSSYEQY
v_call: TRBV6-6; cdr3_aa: ASSYPGGLGPLH
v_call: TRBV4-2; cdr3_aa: ASSTGGGQGVEEQY
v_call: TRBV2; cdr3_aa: ASKWSPGTVEQY
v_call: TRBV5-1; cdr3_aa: ASSLEGGADEQY
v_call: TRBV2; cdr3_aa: ASAPDRDTEAF